Below, 9 T cell receptor beta chains from the same sample are listed, as sequenced in a study of T-cell memory formation after mild COVID-19 (dated by TCRdb to the early 2020s). Library method: 5' RACE. The sequencing machine was an Illumina NovaSeq 6000. Using fastp at Q25 and MiXCR, TCRdb reprocessed the public reads and kept productive beta chains. Every entry covers one CDR3 protein and lists the most common genes and DNA from its rows. In this sample the table shows 350,000 to 500,000 distinct CDR3 sequences, approximately 19% of which occur a single time. The top ten clonotypes cover about 22% of the sample. Input material: PBMCs or a T cell subset sorted from them (not recorded which). The receptor set was obtained from a man aged 18 to 35 who had mild COVID-19 (a few samples of this study predate the infection). The sample titles of this study are shuffled in the database, so cell type and time point are left out; the donor was told from shared clones.

V gene TRBV30 combines with J gene TRBJ1-1, with a tentative D call TRBD1 (5 bases). This CDR3 is 10 amino acids long. Germline loops: CDR1 GTSNPN, CDR2 SVGIG (reference sequence). V was cut by 5 bases and J by 5 bases, with 6 bases left in between. Written as DNA, the CDR3 is TGTGCCTGGGGGGGGACTGAAGCTTTCTTT. This gives the protein CAWGGTEAFF. Variable domain in full (rest from reference TRBV30 and TRBJ1-1): SQTIHQWPATLVQPVGSPLSLECTVEGTSNPNLYWYRQAAGRGLQLLFYSVGIGQISSEVPQNLSASRPQDRQFILSSKKLLLSDSGFYLCAWGGTEAFFGQGTRLTVV.

In its sample, this clonotype was seen many times. This rearrangement joins TRBV19 to TRBJ1-1, with D uncertain. CDR3 size: 14 residues. Trimming removed 0 bases from V and 5 bases from J, with 10 bases in between. The germline V gene has CDR1 LNHDA and CDR2 SQIVND (reference sequence). The CDR3 region has the DNA TGTGCCAGTAGTATAGATCGAAGGTGGACTGAAGCTTTCTTT. This sequence encodes CASSIDRRWTEAFF.

The chain uses TRBV4-2 and TRBJ2-7; no clear D. CDR1 is LGHNA, CDR2 YNFKEQ, per germline. The germline V and J ends were trimmed by 1 base and 1 base, with 8 bases remaining between them. The CDR3 covers 14 residues. The CDR3 region is CASSQAELSYEQYF. CDR3 sequence (DNA): TGTGCCAGCAGCCAAGCCGAGCTTTCCTACGAGCAGTACTTC.

V usage is TRBV7-9 and J usage is TRBJ1-5, with a possible D match to TRBD1 (5 bases). Trimming pared 3 bases from V and 6 bases from J, leaving 15 bases between. Germline CDR1 and CDR2: SEHNR and FQNEAQ (reference sequence). The CDR3 runs to 15 residues. The CDR3 region has the DNA TGTGCCAGCAGCTTTCACGGGGGTGAGGGTCAGCCCCAGCATTTT. This translates into CASSFHGGEGQPQHF.

This clonotype was detected a few times. This chain joins TRBV6-1 and TRBJ2-2; 9 nucleotides align to TRBD2. V trimming: 7 bases; J trimming: 1 base; junction bases outside the gene matches: 4. Germline V gives CDR1 MNHNS, CDR2 SASEGT. This CDR3 has 15 residues. The CDR3 protein is CASTLAGLNTGELFF. DNA for the CDR3: TGTGCCAGCACCCTAGCGGGGCTGAACACCGGGGAGCTGTTTTTT.

The CDR3 here is CASIRAGTEAFF. The DNA for the CDR3 is TGTGCCAGCATCCGCGCCGGAACTGAAGCTTTCTTT. The chain combines TRBV28 with TRBJ1-1; D is unclear. The CDR3 covers 12 residues. Germline V gene data show CDR1 as MDHEN and CDR2 as SYDVKM. Trimming took off 7 bases at V and 5 bases at J, with 11 bases between the two ends. Full variable domain (outside the CDR3, taken from reference TRBV28 and TRBJ1-1): DVKVTQSSRYLVKRTGEKVFLECVQDMDHENMFWYRQDPGLGLRLIYFSYDVKMKEKGDIPEGYSVSREKKERFSLILESASTNQTSMYLCASIRAGTEAFFGQGTRLTVV.

The chain employs TRBV5-1 and TRBJ2-2; 8 bases are a match to TRBD2. The V segment lost 2 bases and the J segment 15 bases; nucleotides outside the gene matches: 3. This CDR3 comprises 11 residues. Germline V gives CDR1 SGHRS, CDR2 YFSETQ. CDR3 amino acids: CASSFVGRVFF. In DNA, the CDR3 is TGCGCCAGCAGCTTCGTCGGGAGGGTGTTTTTT.

The chain joins TRBV4-1 to TRBJ2-3; maybe TRBD2 (5 bases). The CDR3 has 15 residues. CDR1 is MGHRA and CDR2 is YSYEKL in the germline V gene. V was cut by 3 bases and J by 5 bases, with 15 bases left in between. The CDR3 region has the DNA TGCGCCAGCAGCCAGCCCACTAGGGTACAAGATACGCAGTATTTT. Its translation is CASSQPTRVQDTQYF.

This chain uses TRBV5-1 with TRBJ1-4; D is unresolved. V was trimmed by 5 bases and J by 3 bases, leaving 17 bases between them. CDR1 and CDR2 (germline): SGHRS, YFSETQ. The CDR3 is 16 residues long. CDR3 sequence (DNA): TGCGCCAGCAGGTTTGGGTCGCAGTTTCCTAATGAAAAACTGTTTTTT. Its translation is CASRFGSQFPNEKLFF.